This passage covers 23 T cell receptor beta chains from one sample sequenced in a study of PD-L1 blockade in urothelial cancer. Here immunoSEQ multiplex PCR was the method, and the copy in TCRdb shows in-frame clones only, minus some. Counted here are some 30,000 clones, 79% occurring once; the ten biggest clones make up 3% to 3.5%. This sample's time point: peripheral blood 6 weeks after treatment start. The source material was PBMCs, sampled around atezolizumab (anti-PD-L1) treatment. All receptors derive from a man between 65 and 79 years old with urothelial cancer.

This sequence joins TRBV4-1 and TRBJ2-7; 8 bases are a match to TRBD2. The trim removed 3 bases at V and 7 bases at J, leaving 8 bases unmatched. Germline CDR1 and CDR2: MGHRA and YSYEKL. The CDR3 runs to 14 residues. CDR3 loop: CASSHPGGGREQYF. In DNA, the CDR3 is TGCGCCAGCAGCCACCCGGGGGGGGGACGGGAGCAGTACTTC.

The rearrangement links TRBV29-1 to TRBJ2-3, with 8 bases identical to TRBD1. Germline CDR1 and CDR2: SQVTM and ANQGSEA. The CDR3 has 12 amino acids. DNA for the CDR3: TGCAGTGGGGAACAGGGGGTGGATACGCAGTATTTT. This gives the protein CSGEQGVDTQYF.

The V gene is TRBV28, the J gene TRBJ2-7; D remains ambiguous. V lost 5 bases and J lost 2, with 10 bases in between. The germline CDR1 and CDR2 sequences are MDHEN and SYDVKM. The CDR3 runs 13 residues. CDR3 sequence reads: CASSLDTPYEQYF. The CDR3 nucleotides read TGTGCCAGCAGTCTCGACACCCCCTACGAGCAGTACTTC.

This clone occurred a few times. The rearrangement joins TRBV7-2 to TRBJ2-7, with D perhaps matching TRBD1 (5 bases). This CDR3 is 14 amino acids long. V was shortened by 3 bases and J by 0 bases, with 9 bases between the two germline ends. Germline V gives CDR1 SGHTA, CDR2 FQGNSA. The CDR3 spells CASSFLQDSYEQYF. DNA of the CDR3: TGTGCCAGCAGCTTTTTACAGGACTCCTACGAGCAGTACTTC.

The genes are TRBV28 and TRBJ1-2; 7 nucleotides agree with TRBD1. This CDR3 has 13 amino acids. V was clipped by 7 bases and J by 4 bases; unmatched bases: 6. Germline-derived CDR1 and CDR2 are MDHEN and SYDVKM. DNA for the CDR3: TGTGCCAGCACCTTGACAGGGAGCTATGGCTACACCTTC. This gives the protein CASTLTGSYGYTF.

This chain uses TRBV5-6 with TRBJ1-1, with a possible D match to TRBD1 (5 bases). Per the germline V gene, CDR1 is SGHDT and CDR2 is YYEEEE. The germline V and J ends were trimmed by 0 bases and 4 bases, with 16 bases remaining between them. The CDR3 contains 16 residues. The CDR3 region has the DNA TGTGCCAGCAGCTTGGTAGGACGGGGGAGGGCCACTGAAGCTTTCTTT. Residues: CASSLVGRGRATEAFF.

The chain employs TRBV18 and TRBJ2-7; 9 bases are a match to TRBD1. The V and J ends lost 3 bases and 1 base, in that order; junction bases with no gene match: 1. Germline loops: CDR1 KGHSH, CDR2 LQKENI. The CDR3 totals 14 residues. CDR3 bases: TGTGCCAGCTCACCGACAGGGGGGTCCTACGAGCAGTACTTC. As protein: CASSPTGGSYEQYF. The full variable domain, rest sourced from reference TRBV18 and TRBJ2-7, is NAGVMQNPRHLVRRRGQEARLRCSPMKGHSHVYWYRQLPEEGLKFMVYLQKENIIDESGMPKERFSAEFPKEGPSILRIQQVVRGDSAAYFCASSPTGGSYEQYFGPGTRLTVT.

The chain links TRBV6-1 to TRBJ2-1; a possible D gene is TRBD1 (5 bases). Germline values: CDR1 MNHNS, CDR2 SASEGT. Deletions cut 2 bases from V and 8 bases from J, with 16 bases between. CDR3 length equals 15 residues. For the CDR3, the DNA is TGTGCCAGCAGTGAAATCTGGCGGCTAGGGGATGAGCAGTTCTTC. Its protein product is CASSEIWRLGDEQFF.

This chain connects TRBV6-6 to TRBJ1-3, with TRBD1 as a possible D gene (5 bases). Germline-derived CDR1 and CDR2 are MNHNY and SVGAGI (reference sequence). Trimming took off 8 bases at V and 2 bases at J, with 16 bases between the two ends. The CDR3 is 15 residues long. The CDR3 DNA is TGTGCCAGCTGCCTATCGCGGGGGGCTGGAAACACCATATATTTT. Translating it yields CASCLSRGAGNTIYF.

The chain is built from TRBV6-5 and TRBJ1-4; 7 bases align to TRBD1. This CDR3 spans 14 amino acids. With 0 bases clipped from V and 8 bases from J, the junction kept 3 bases outside the gene matches. Germline V CDR1 and CDR2: MNHEY, SVGAGI. The DNA of the CDR3 is TGTGCCAGCAGTTACTCAGGGGGCAGGGAAAAACTGTTTTTT. Translating gives CASSYSGGREKLFF.

This chain connects TRBV5-4 to TRBJ2-2, with D tentatively TRBD2 (6 bases). This CDR3 has 14 amino acids. Deletions cut 0 bases from V and 5 bases from J, with 8 bases between. Germline CDR1 and CDR2: SGHNT and YYREEE (reference sequence). CDR3 nucleotide sequence: TGTGCCAGCAGCTTGGCCGGGGGAACCGGGGAGCTGTTTTTT. This encodes CASSLAGGTGELFF.

V usage is TRBV7-6 and J usage is TRBJ1-3; D unclear. Trimming pared 4 bases from V and 6 bases from J, leaving 4 bases between. This CDR3 contains 11 residues. Germline-derived CDR1 and CDR2 are SGHVS and FNYEAQ. The CDR3 here is CASSSSNTIYF. CDR3 coding DNA: TGTGCCAGCAGCTCATCAAACACCATATATTTT.

This chain joins TRBV7-3 and TRBJ2-1, with 8 bases lining up with TRBD1. CDR3 length: 20 residues. V was pared by 0 bases and J by 0 bases, with 13 bases of the junction left unmatched. CDR1 is SGHTA and CDR2 is FQGTGA in the germline V gene. The CDR3 loop is CASSLTGRAGGPSSYNEQFF. In DNA form, the CDR3 reads TGTGCCAGCAGCTTAACCGGACGGGCAGGGGGCCCTAGCTCCTACAATGAGCAGTTCTTC.

The genes are TRBV7-6 and TRBJ2-1, with D tentatively TRBD1 (6 bases). CDR3 length: 12 residues. Trimming left V 0 bases short and J 12 bases short, with 9 bases between. Germline V CDR1 and CDR2: SGHVS, FNYEAQ. The CDR3 sequence: CASSLATGSQFF. In nucleotides, the CDR3 is TGTGCCAGCAGCTTAGCGACAGGTTCGCAGTTCTTC. The whole variable domain, remainder taken from reference TRBV7-6 and TRBJ2-1, is GAGVSQSPRYKVTKRGQDVALRCDPISGHVSLYWYRQALGQGPEFLTYFNYEAQQDKSGLPNDRFSAERPEGSISTLTIQRTEQRDSAMYRCASSLATGSQFFGPGTRLTVL.

This sequence joins TRBV11-3 and TRBJ2-7; 8 nucleotides line up with TRBD1. Germline trimming cut 3 bases from V and 0 bases from J; bases unmatched to any gene: 4. CDR3 length: 15 amino acids. In germline, CDR1 is SGHNT, CDR2 YENEEA. The CDR3 region has the DNA TGTGCCAGCAGCTTTCAGGGGGCTTACTCCTACGAGCAGTACTTC. Its translation: CASSFQGAYSYEQYF.

This clone was seen only once. The chain has TRBV7-3 and TRBJ2-3; D is possibly TRBD2 (7 bases). Trimming stripped 4 bases from V and 2 bases from J, with 10 bases between. Germline loops: CDR1 SGHTA, CDR2 FQGTGA. The CDR3 length is 14 residues. CDR3 loop: CASSWGGLTDTQYF. The CDR3 region has the DNA TGTGCCAGCAGCTGGGGGGGCCTCACAGATACGCAGTATTTT.

The J gene is TRBJ2-2, the V gene TRBV7-3, with 8 bases identical to TRBD2. The trim removed 5 bases at V and 6 bases at J, leaving 14 bases unmatched. Germline assignment: CDR1 SGHTA and CDR2 FQGTGA. There are 17 residues in the CDR3. CDR3 protein: CASSLPGGTRLAGELFF. The CDR3 DNA reads as TGTGCCAGCAGCCTCCCGGGGGGGACTAGACTGGCCGGGGAGCTGTTTTTT.

This clone was found once. The J gene is TRBJ1-1, the V gene TRBV2; 12 bases agree with TRBD1. The CDR3 has 16 amino acids. Per germline, CDR1 SNHLY and CDR2 FYNNEI. With 6 bases clipped from V and 5 bases from J, the junction kept 10 bases outside the gene matches. CDR3 region: CASRTGQGASLTEAFF. In DNA, the CDR3 is TGTGCCAGCAGAACGGGACAGGGGGCGAGTTTGACTGAAGCTTTCTTT.

The J gene is TRBJ2-7, the V gene TRBV28, with TRBD1 matching over 8 bases. This CDR3 is built from 15 residues. Germline V gene lookup returns CDR1 MDHEN and CDR2 SYDVKM. V trimming: 5 bases; J trimming: 4 bases; junction bases outside the gene matches: 10. CDR3 coding DNA: TGTGCCAGCAGTACACAGGGGGACCTGAAGTACGAGCAGTACTTC. Translating it yields CASSTQGDLKYEQYF.

J is TRBJ2-4 and V is TRBV7-2; 7 bases fit TRBD1. The CDR3 spans 13 residues. Trimming cost V 5 bases and J 6 bases; bases outside gene matches: 4. Germline CDR1 is SGHTA and CDR2 is FQGNSA. CDR3: CASSTGTVNIQYF. CDR3 sequence (DNA): TGTGCCAGCAGCACTGGGACAGTAAACATTCAGTACTTC.

The sample holds a few counts of this clone. The rearrangement links TRBV18 to TRBJ1-2; 8 bases agree with TRBD1. The CDR3 loop spans 14 amino acids. The germline gives CDR1 KGHSH, CDR2 LQKENI. V dropped 4 bases and J dropped 3; count of bases not matched to a gene: 4. In DNA, the CDR3 is TGTGCCAGCTCACATGGACAGGGTGACTATGGCTACACCTTC. This encodes CASSHGQGDYGYTF.

This chain uses TRBV29-1 with TRBJ2-5; TRBD2 matches 9 bases. The V gene's germline CDR1 is SQVTM and CDR2 ANQGSEA. The CDR3 runs to 16 residues. V lost 4 bases to trimming and J lost 1 base; unmatched junction nucleotides: 10. This chain's CDR3 is CSVGRTSGGFQETQYF. The CDR3 bases are TGCAGCGTTGGGCGCACGAGCGGGGGGTTCCAAGAGACCCAGTACTTC.

V usage is TRBV18 and J usage is TRBJ2-1; 9 bases map to TRBD2. This CDR3 is built from 16 residues. V shed 2 bases, J shed 5 bases, and the junction held 7 bases outside the gene matches. Germline V gene sequence: CDR1 KGHSH, CDR2 LQKENI. The CDR3 loop is CASSPFAAGGDNEQFF. The DNA of the CDR3 is TGTGCCAGCTCACCATTCGCAGCGGGGGGAGACAATGAGCAGTTCTTC.